These T cell receptor beta chains were read from a single sample in a study of T cells in pancreatic ductal adenocarcinoma. Only in-frame clones appear in the TCRdb table, and some are missing; sequencing was by immunoSEQ multiplex PCR. This table has roughly 100,000 clones, roughly 95% appearing once. Sequences were obtained from PBMCs. These receptors were collected from a human donor with pancreatic ductal adenocarcinoma. Each CDR3 is given with its conserved first and last residue. Rows may omit the clone size; those that give it use once, few, many or a size class.

CDR3aa: CASSLSQGRDEQFF
v_gene: TRBV7-8
abundance: -

CDR3aa: CASSLLAGSPSDTQYF
v_gene: TRBV13
abundance: -

CDR3aa: CASSQDFGDQPQHF
v_gene: TRBV4-3
abundance: -

CDR3aa: CASSSGGRGNYGYTF
v_gene: TRBV28
abundance: -

CDR3aa: CASNPMGRGDQPQHF
v_gene: TRBV28
abundance: -

CDR3aa: CAISESTGKVGGYTF
v_gene: TRBV10-3
abundance: -

CDR3aa: CASSQVRQADTQYF
v_gene: TRBV4-3
abundance: -

CDR3aa: CASTRGFEQYF
v_gene: TRBV28
abundance: -

CDR3aa: CASSLDTTYGYTF
v_gene: TRBV28
abundance: -

CDR3aa: CASSLAGGTGYEQYF
v_gene: TRBV7-3
abundance: -

CDR3aa: CASSTPGQANQPQHF
v_gene: TRBV19
abundance: few

CDR3aa: CASSQDTKGGSGTYEQYF
v_gene: TRBV4-2
abundance: -

CDR3aa: CASTSGRVLQETQYF
v_gene: TRBV7-9
abundance: -

CDR3aa: CASSPISSGNTIYF
v_gene: TRBV5-1
abundance: -

CDR3aa: CASSHPGQVNTEAFF
v_gene: TRBV4-2
abundance: -